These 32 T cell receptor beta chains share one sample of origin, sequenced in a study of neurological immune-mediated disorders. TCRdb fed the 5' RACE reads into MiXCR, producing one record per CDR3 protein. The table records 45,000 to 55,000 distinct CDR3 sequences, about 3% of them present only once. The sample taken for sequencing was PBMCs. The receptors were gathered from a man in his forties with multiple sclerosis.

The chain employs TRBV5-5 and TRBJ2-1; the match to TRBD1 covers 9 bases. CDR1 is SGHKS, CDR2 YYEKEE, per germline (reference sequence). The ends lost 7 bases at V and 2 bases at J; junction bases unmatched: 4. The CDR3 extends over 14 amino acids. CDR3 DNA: TGTGCCAGCCCCGGGACAGGGCCCTACAATGAGCAGTTCTTC. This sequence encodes CASPGTGPYNEQFF.

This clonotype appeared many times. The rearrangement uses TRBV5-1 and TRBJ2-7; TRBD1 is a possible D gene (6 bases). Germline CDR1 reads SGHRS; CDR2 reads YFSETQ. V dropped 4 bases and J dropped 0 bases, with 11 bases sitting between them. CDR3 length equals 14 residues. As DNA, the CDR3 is TGCGCCAGCAGCGAAGGGACATTCTCCTACGAGCAGTACTTC. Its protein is CASSEGTFSYEQYF. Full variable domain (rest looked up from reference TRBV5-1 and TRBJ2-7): KAGVTQTPRYLIKTRGQQVTLSCSPISGHRSVSWYQQTPGQGLQFLFEYFSETQRNKGNFPGRFSGRQFSNSRSEMNVSTLELGDSALYLCASSEGTFSYEQYFGPGTRLTVT.

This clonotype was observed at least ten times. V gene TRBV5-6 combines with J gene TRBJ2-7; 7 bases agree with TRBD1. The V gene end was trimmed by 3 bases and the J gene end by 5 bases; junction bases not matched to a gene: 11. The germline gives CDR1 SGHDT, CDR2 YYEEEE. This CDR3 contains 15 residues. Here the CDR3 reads CASSSTTRGLNEQYF. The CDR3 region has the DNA TGTGCCAGCAGCTCCACGACGAGGGGGCTCAACGAGCAGTACTTC. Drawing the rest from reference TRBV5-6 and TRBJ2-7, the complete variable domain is DAGVTQSPTHLIKTRGQQVTLRCSPKSGHDTVSWYQQALGQGPQFIFQYYEEEERQRGNFPDRFSGHQFPNYSSELNVNALLLGDSALYLCASSSTTRGLNEQYFGPGTRLTVT.

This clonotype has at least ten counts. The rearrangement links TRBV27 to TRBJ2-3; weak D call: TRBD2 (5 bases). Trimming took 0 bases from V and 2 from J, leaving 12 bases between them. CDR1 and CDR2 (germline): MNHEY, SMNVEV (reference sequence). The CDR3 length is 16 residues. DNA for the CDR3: TGTGCCAGCAGTTTATCTGGCCGGGGATACACAGATACGCAGTATTTT. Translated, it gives CASSLSGRGYTDTQYF.

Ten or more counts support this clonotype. The CDR3 bases are TGTGCCAGCAGTGATAAACAGGGGTACCAAGAGACCCAGTACTTC. Translating it yields CASSDKQGYQETQYF. This chain uses TRBV2 with TRBJ2-5, with 7 bases lining up with TRBD1. After removal of 3 bases from V and 0 bases from J, the junction contained 4 bases not matched to a gene. This CDR3 comprises 15 residues. Germline values: CDR1 SNHLY, CDR2 FYNNEI.

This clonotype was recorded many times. In DNA, the CDR3 is TGTGCCAGCAGCCCGTCGCCCCACAATGAGCAGTTCTTC. Translation gives CASSPSPHNEQFF. V is TRBV7-3 and J is TRBJ2-1; D unresolved. V was clipped by 5 bases and J by 5 bases, with 10 bases between them. Germline V gene data show CDR1 as SGHTA and CDR2 as FQGTGA. The CDR3 sequence is 13 residues long.

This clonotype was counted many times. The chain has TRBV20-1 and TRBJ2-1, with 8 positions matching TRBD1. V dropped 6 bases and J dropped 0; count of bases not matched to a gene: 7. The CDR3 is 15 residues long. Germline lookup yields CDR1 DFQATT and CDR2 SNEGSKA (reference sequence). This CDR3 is CSATGQGISYNEQFF. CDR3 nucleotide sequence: TGCAGTGCGACCGGACAGGGAATCTCCTACAATGAGCAGTTCTTC.

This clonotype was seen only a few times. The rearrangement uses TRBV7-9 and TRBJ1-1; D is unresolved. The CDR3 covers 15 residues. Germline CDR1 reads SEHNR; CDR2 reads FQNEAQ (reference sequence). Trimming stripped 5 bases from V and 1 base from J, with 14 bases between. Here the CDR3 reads CASSPRRLGNTEAFF. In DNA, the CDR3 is TGTGCCAGCAGCCCCCGGCGGCTGGGGAACACTGAAGCTTTCTTT.

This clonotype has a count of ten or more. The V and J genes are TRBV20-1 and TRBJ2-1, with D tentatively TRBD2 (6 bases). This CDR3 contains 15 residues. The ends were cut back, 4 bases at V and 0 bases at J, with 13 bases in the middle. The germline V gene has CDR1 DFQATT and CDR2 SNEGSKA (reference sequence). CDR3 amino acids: CSAIRAGSSYNEQFF. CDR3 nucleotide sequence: TGCAGTGCTATAAGGGCGGGGAGCTCCTACAATGAGCAGTTCTTC.

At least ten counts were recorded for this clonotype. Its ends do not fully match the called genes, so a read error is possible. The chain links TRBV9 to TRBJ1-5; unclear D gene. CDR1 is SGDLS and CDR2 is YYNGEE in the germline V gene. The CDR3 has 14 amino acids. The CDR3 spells CASSVDSSNQPQNF. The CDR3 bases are TGTGCCAGCAGCGTAGACTCGAGCAATCAGCCCCAGAATTTT.

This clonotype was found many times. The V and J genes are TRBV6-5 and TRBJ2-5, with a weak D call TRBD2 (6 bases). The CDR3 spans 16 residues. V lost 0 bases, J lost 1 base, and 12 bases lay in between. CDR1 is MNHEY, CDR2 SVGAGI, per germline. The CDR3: CASSYSSASVQETQYF. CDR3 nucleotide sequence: TGTGCCAGCAGTTACTCTAGCGCTAGCGTCCAAGAGACCCAGTACTTC.

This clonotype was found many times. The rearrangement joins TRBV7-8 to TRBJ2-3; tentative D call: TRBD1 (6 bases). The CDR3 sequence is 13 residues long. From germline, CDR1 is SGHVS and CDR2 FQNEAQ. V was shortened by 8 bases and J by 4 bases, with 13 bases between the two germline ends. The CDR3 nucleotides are TGTGCCAGCGTCACAGGGTGGGCAGATACGCAGTATTTT. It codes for CASVTGWADTQYF.

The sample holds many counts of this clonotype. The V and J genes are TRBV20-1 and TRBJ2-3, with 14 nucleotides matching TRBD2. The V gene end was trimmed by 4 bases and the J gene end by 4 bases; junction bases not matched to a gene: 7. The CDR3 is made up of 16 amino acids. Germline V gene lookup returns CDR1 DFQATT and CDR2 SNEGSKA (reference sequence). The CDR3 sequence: CSATLTSGGGADTQYF. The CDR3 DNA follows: TGCAGTGCTACCTTGACTAGCGGGGGGGGGGCAGATACGCAGTATTTT.

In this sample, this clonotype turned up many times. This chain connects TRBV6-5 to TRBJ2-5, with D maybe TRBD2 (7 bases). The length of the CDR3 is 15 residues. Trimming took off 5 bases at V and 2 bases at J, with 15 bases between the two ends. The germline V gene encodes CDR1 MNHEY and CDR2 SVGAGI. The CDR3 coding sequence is TGTGCCAGCAGTAACTGGGGGGGCCAACAAGAGACCCAGTACTTC. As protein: CASSNWGGQQETQYF.

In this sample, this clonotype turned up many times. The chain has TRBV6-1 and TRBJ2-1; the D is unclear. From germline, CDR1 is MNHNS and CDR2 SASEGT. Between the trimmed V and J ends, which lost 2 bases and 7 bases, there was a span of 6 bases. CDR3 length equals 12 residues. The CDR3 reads CASSENYNEQFF. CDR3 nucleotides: TGTGCCAGCAGTGAAAATTATAATGAGCAGTTCTTC.

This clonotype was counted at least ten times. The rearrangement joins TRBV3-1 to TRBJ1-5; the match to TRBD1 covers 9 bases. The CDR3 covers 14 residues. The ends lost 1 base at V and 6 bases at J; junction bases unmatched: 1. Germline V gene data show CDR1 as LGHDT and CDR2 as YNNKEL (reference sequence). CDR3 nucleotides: TGTGCCAGCAGCCAAGTGACAGGGGGTCAGCCCCAGCATTTT. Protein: CASSQVTGGQPQHF.

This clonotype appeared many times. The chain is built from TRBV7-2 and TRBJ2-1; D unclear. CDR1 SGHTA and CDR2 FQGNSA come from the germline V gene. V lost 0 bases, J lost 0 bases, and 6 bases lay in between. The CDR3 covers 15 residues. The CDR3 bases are TGTGCCAGCAGCTTAGCAATGAGCTCCTACAATGAGCAGTTCTTC. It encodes CASSLAMSSYNEQFF.

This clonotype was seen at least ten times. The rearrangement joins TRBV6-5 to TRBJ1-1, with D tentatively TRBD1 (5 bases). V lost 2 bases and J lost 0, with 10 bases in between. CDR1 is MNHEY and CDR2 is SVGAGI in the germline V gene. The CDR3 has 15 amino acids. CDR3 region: CASSYAGLMNTEAFF. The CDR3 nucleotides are TGTGCCAGCAGTTACGCAGGGCTGATGAACACTGAAGCTTTCTTT.

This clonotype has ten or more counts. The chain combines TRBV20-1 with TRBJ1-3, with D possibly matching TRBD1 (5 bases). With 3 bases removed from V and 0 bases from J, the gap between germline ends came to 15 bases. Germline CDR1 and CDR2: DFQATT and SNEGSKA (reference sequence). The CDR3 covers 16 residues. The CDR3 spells CSAREARGTSGNTIYF. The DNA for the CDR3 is TGCAGTGCTAGGGAGGCTCGGGGGACCTCTGGAAACACCATATATTTT.

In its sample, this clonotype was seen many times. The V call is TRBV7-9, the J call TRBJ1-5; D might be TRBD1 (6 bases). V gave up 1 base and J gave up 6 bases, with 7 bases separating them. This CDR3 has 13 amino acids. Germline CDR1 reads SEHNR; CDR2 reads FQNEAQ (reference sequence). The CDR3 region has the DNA TGTGCCAGCAGCTTAGAGGGGGGTCAGCCCCAGCATTTT. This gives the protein CASSLEGGQPQHF.

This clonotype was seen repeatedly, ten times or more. The CDR3 region is CASSLVGEQYF. CDR3 nucleotides: TGCGCCAGCAGCTTGGTGGGCGAGCAGTACTTC. The chain is built from TRBV5-1 and TRBJ2-7; D remains ambiguous. This CDR3 spans 11 amino acids. Trimming stripped 0 bases from V and 6 bases from J, with 4 bases between. Germline CDR1 is SGHRS and CDR2 is YFSETQ.

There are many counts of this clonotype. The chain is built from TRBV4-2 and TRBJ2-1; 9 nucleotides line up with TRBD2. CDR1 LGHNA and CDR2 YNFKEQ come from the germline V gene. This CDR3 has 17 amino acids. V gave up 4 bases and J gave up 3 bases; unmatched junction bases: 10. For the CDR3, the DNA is TGTGCCAGCAGCCCAACTATTGCGGGGGGGTTCTACAATGAGCAGTTCTTC. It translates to CASSPTIAGGFYNEQFF.

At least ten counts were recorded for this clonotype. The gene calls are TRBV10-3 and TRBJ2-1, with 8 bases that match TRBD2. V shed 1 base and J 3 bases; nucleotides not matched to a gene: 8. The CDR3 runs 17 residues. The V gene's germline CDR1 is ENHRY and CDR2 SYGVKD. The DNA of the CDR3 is TGTGCCATCAGTGAGTATCGAAATAGCGGGGACTACAATGAGCAGTTCTTC. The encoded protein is CAISEYRNSGDYNEQFF.

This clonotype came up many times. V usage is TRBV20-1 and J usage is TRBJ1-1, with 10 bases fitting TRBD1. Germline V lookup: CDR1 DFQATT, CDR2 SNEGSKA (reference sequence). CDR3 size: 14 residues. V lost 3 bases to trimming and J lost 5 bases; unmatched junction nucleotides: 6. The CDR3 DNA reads TGCAGTGCTAGTATTGACAGGGGGCCGACTGAAGCTTTCTTT. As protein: CSASIDRGPTEAFF.

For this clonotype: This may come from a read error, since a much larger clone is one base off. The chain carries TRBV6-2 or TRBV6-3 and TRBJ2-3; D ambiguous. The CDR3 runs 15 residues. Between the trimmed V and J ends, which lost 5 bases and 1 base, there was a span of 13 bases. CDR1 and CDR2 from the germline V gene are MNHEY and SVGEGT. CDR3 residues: CASSRGTVRTDTQYF. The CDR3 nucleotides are TGTGCCAGCAGTCGCGGTACAGTTCGCACAGATACGCAGTATTTT.

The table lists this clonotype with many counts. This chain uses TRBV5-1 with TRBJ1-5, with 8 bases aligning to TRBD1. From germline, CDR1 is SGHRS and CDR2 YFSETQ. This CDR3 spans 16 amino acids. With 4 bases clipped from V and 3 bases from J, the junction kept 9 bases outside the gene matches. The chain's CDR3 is CASSRDGTGHNQPQHF. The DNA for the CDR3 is TGCGCCAGCAGCCGAGATGGGACAGGACACAATCAGCCCCAGCATTTT.

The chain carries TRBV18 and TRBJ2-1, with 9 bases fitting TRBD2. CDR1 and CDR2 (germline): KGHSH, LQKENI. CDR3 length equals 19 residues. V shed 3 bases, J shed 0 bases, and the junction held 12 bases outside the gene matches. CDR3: CASSPRAPSGVSSYNEQFF. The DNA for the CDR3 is TGTGCCAGCTCACCCCGAGCCCCTAGCGGGGTAAGCTCCTACAATGAGCAGTTCTTC.

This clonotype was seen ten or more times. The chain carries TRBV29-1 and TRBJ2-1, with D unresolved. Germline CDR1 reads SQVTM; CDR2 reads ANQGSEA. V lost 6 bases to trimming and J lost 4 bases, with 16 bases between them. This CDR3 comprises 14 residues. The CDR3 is CSVRLRLAYNEQFF. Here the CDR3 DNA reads TGCAGCGTGAGGTTGAGACTGGCATACAATGAGCAGTTCTTC.

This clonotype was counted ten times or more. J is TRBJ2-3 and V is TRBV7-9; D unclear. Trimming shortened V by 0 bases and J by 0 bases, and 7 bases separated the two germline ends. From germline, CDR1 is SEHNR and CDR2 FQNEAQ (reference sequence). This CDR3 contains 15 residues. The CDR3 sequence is CASSLADASTDTQYF. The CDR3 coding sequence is TGTGCCAGCAGCTTAGCTGACGCCAGCACAGATACGCAGTATTTT.

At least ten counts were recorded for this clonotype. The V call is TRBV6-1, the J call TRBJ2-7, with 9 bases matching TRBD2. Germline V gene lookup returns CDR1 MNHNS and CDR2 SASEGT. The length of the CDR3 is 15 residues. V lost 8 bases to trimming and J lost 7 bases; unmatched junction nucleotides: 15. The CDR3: CASRELAGTGVEQYF. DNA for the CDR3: TGTGCCAGCCGAGAACTAGCGGGCACCGGCGTAGAGCAGTACTTC.

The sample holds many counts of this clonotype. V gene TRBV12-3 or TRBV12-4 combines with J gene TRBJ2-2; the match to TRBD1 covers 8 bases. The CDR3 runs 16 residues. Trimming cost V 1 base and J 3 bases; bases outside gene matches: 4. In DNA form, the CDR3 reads TGTGCCAGCAGTTTAGGGGCAGGGGGCGACACCGGGGAGCTGTTTTTT. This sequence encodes CASSLGAGGDTGELFF.

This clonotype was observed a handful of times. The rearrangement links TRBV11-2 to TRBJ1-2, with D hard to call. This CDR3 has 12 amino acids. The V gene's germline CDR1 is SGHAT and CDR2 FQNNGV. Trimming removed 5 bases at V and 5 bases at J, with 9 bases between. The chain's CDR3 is CASSPGEYGYTF. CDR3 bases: TGTGCCAGCAGCCCCGGGGAGTATGGCTACACCTTC.